This is a list of T cell receptor beta chains from one sample in a study of graft-versus-host responses after intestinal transplantation. Measured with immunoSEQ multiplex PCR; TCRdb has only the in-frame clones, and not every one. The table includes approximately 11,000 clones, approximately 31% detected once. This specimen was alloreactive CD4+ T cells from a mixed lymphocyte reaction culture, taken before transplantation. Receptors originate from a human patient who was an organ donor for intestinal transplantation. CDR3s include the opening cysteine and the closing phenylalanine or tryptophan. The D gene is left open where the match is weak. Where a row states a size, it is once, few, many or the class of an expanded clone; other rows omit it.

D: TRBD1
V: TRBV6-5
size: few
J: TRBJ2-7
CDR3: CASTRTGRYEQYF
DNA: TGTGCCAGCACTCGGACAGGGAGATACGAGCAGTACTTC

D: .
V: TRBV5-4
size: .
J: TRBJ1-6
CDR3: CASSLAGGRAYNSPLHF
DNA: TGTGCCAGCAGCTTGGCGGGGGGGCGCGCCTATAATTCACCCCTCCACTTT

D: TRBD1
V: TRBV9
size: .
J: TRBJ1-5
CDR3: CASSTGTGGAWQPQHF
DNA: TGTGCCAGCAGCACCGGGACAGGGGGCGCTTGGCAGCCCCAGCATTTT

D: .
V: TRBV13
size: few
J: TRBJ1-5
CDR3: CASSRQDSQPQHF
DNA: TGTGCCAGCAGCCGCCAGGACTCTCAGCCCCAGCATTTT

D: .
V: TRBV5-6
size: medium-sized
J: TRBJ1-2
CDR3: CASSLRGNYGYTF
DNA: TGTGCCAGCAGCTTGAGGGGTAACTATGGCTACACCTTC

D: .
V: TRBV7-2
size: .
J: TRBJ2-1
CDR3: CASSLDSPSYNEQFF
DNA: TGTGCCAGCAGCCTCGACAGCCCTTCCTACAATGAGCAGTTCTTC

D: TRBD1
V: TRBV19
size: .
J: TRBJ2-7
CDR3: CASSTGQPSYEQYF
DNA: TGTGCCAGTAGTACGGGACAGCCCTCCTACGAGCAGTACTTC

D: TRBD1
V: TRBV7-9
size: .
J: TRBJ1-5
CDR3: CASSTGVNQPQHF
DNA: TGTGCCAGCAGCACAGGGGTTAATCAGCCCCAGCATTTT

D: .
V: TRBV5-3
size: .
J: TRBJ1-4
CDR3: CARSYPTACSEKLFF
DNA: TGTGCCAGAAGCTACCCGACAGCTTGTTCGGAAAAACTGTTTTTT

D: .
V: TRBV5-4
size: .
J: TRBJ2-7
CDR3: CASSLVGRVKYF
DNA: TGTGCCAGCAGCTTGGTTGGCAGGGTGAAGTACTTC

D: TRBD1
V: TRBV27
size: .
J: TRBJ2-7
CDR3: CASSPYNAGQGAWEQYF
DNA: TGTGCCAGCAGCCCCTACAACGCCGGACAGGGGGCTTGGGAGCAGTACTTC

D: .
V: TRBV5-4
size: .
J: TRBJ2-3
CDR3: CASSLGTPTQYF
DNA: TGTGCCAGCAGCTTGGGTACTCCGACGCAGTATTTT

D: TRBD1
V: TRBV27
size: .
J: TRBJ2-7
CDR3: CASSTRTGSSYEQYF
DNA: TGTGCCAGCAGCACGAGGACAGGAAGCTCCTACGAGCAGTACTTC

D: TRBD1
V: TRBV18
size: .
J: TRBJ1-1
CDR3: CASSPQTGMGAEAFF
DNA: TGTGCCAGCTCACCCCAGACAGGGATGGGCGCTGAAGCTTTCTTT

D: .
V: TRBV7-3
size: few
J: TRBJ1-1
CDR3: CASSANQGSPEAFF
DNA: TGTGCCAGCAGCGCTAACCAGGGAAGCCCTGAAGCTTTCTTT

D: TRBD2
V: TRBV5-1
size: .
J: TRBJ2-5
CDR3: CASSLRPGTSGGGETQYF
DNA: TGCGCCAGCAGCCTCCGACCGGGGACTAGCGGGGGAGGAGAGACCCAGTACTTC

D: .
V: TRBV27
size: .
J: TRBJ1-1
CDR3: CASQGRGEAFF
DNA: TGTGCCAGTCAGGGTCGCGGTGAAGCTTTCTTT

D: .
V: TRBV5-1
size: few
J: TRBJ2-1
CDR3: CASSLGWGRGEQFF
DNA: TGCGCCAGCAGCTTGGGTTGGGGAAGGGGTGAGCAGTTCTTC

D: TRBD2
V: TRBV5-4
size: .
J: TRBJ2-3
CDR3: CASSRSGADTQYF
DNA: TGTGCCAGCAGCCGTAGCGGGGCAGATACGCAGTATTTT

D: .
V: TRBV5-1
size: .
J: TRBJ1-6
CDR3: CASQQVTNSPLHF
DNA: TGCGCCAGTCAACAGGTCACCAATTCACCCCTCCACTTT